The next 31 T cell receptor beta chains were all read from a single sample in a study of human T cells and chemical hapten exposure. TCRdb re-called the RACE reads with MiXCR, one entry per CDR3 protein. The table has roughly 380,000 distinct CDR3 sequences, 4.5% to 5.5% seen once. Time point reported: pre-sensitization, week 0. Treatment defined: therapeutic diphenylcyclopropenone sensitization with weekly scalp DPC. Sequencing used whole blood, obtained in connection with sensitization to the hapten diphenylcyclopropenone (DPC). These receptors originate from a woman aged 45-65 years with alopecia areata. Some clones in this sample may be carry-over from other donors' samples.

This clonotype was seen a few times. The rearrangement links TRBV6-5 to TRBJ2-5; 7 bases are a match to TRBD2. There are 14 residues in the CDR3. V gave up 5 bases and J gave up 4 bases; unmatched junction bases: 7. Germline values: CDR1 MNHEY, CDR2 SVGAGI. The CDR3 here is CASSQWGGGETQYF. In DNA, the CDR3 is TGTGCCAGCAGTCAGTGGGGGGGAGGAGAGACCCAGTACTTC.

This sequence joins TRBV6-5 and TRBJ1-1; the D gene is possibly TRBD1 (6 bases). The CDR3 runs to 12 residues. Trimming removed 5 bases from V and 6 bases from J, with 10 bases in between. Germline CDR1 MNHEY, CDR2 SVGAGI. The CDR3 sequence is CASSNRVSEAFF. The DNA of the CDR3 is TGTGCCAGCAGTAACAGGGTATCTGAAGCTTTCTTT.

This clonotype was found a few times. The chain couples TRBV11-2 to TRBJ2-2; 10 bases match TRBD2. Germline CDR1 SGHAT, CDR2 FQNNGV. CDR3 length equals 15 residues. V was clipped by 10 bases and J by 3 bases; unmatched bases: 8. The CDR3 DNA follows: TGTGCCATCAAACTGGGACTAGCGTACACCGGGGAGCTGTTTTTT. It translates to CAIKLGLAYTGELFF.

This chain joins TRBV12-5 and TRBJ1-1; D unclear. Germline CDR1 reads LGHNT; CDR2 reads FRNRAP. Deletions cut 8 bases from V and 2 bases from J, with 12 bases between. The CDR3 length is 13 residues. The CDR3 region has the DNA TGTGCTAGTCTGGACGGAATCAACACTGAAGCTTTCTTT. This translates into CASLDGINTEAFF.

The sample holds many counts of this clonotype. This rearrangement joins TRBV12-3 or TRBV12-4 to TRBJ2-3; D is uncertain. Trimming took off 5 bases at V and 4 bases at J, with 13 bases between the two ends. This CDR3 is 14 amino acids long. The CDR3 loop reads CASSPDPGSDTQYF. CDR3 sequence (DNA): TGTGCCAGCAGTCCTGACCCTGGATCAGATACGCAGTATTTT.

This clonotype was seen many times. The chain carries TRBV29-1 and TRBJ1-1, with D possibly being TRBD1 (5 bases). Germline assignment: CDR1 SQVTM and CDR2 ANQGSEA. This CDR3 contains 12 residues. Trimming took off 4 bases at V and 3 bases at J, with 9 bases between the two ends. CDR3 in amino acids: CSVALGDTEAFF. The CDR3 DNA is TGCAGCGTTGCCCTAGGGGACACTGAAGCTTTCTTT.

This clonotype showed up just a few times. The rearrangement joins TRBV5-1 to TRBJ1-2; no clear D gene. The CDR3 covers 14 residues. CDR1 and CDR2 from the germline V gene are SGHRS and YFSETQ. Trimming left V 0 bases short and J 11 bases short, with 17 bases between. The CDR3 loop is CASSLDVATYTYTF. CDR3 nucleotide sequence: TGCGCCAGCAGCTTGGATGTAGCCACCTATACGTACACCTTC. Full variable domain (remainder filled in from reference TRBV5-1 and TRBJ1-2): KAGVTQTPRYLIKTRGQQVTLSCSPISGHRSVSWYQQTPGQGLQFLFEYFSETQRNKGNFPGRFSGRQFSNSRSEMNVSTLELGDSALYLCASSLDVATYTYTFGSGTRLTVV.

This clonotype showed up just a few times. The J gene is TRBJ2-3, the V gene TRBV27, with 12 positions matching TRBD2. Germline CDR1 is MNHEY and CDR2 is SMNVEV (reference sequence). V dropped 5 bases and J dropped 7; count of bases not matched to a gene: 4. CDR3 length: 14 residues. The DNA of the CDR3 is TGTGCCAGCAGTCCGGGGACTAGCGGGCATACGCAGTATTTT. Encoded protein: CASSPGTSGHTQYF.

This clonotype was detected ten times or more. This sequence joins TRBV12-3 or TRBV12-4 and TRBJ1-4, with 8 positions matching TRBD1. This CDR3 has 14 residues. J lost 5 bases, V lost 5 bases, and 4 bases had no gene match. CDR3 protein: CASSRGQGNEKLFF. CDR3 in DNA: TGTGCCAGCAGTCGCGGACAGGGAAATGAAAAACTGTTTTTT.

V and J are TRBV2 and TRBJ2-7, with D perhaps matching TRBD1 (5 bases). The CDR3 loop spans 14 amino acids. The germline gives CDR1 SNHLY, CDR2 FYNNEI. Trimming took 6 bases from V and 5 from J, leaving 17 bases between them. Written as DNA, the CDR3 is TGTGCCAGCAGCCCCAGGGTAGTCATCCACGAGCAGTACTTC. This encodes CASSPRVVIHEQYF. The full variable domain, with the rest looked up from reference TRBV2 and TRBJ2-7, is EPEVTQTPSHQVTQMGQEVILRCVPISNHLYFYWYRQILGQKVEFLVSFYNNEISEKSEIFDDQFSVERPDGSNFTLKIRSTKLEDSAMYFCASSPRVVIHEQYFGPGTRLTVT.

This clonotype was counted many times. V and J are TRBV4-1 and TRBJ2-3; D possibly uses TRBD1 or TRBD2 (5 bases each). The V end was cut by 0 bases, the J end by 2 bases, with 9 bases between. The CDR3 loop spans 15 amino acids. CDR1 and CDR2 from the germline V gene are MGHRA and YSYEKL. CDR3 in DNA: TGCGCCAGCAGCCAAGACGAGGGGCTCACAGATACGCAGTATTTT. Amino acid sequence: CASSQDEGLTDTQYF.

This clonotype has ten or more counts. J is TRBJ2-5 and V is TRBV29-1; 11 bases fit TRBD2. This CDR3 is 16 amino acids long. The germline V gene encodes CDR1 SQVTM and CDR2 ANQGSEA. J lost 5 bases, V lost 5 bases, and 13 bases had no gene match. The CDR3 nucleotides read TGCAGCGTTTCCCGACCTCTAGCGGGAGGAGGGGAGACCCAGTACTTC. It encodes CSVSRPLAGGGETQYF.

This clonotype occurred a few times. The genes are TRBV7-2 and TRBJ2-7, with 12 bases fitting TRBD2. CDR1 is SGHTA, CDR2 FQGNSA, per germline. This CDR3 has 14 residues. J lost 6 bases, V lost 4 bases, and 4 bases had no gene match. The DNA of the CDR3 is TGTGCCAGCAGCTCTAGCGGGGGGGCGGCCGAGCAGTACTTC. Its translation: CASSSSGGAAEQYF.

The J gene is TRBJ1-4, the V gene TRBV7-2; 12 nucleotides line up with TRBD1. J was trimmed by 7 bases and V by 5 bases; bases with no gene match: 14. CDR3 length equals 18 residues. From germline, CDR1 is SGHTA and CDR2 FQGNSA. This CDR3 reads CASSGTAPGQGAAEKLFF. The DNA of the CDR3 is TGTGCCAGCAGCGGGACTGCGCCGGGACAGGGGGCGGCTGAAAAACTGTTTTTT.

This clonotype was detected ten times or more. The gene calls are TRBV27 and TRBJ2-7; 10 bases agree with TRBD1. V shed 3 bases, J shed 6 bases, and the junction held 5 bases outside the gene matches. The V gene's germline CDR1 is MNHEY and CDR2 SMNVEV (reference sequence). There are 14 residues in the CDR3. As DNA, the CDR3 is TGTGCCAGCAGTTTCGGACAGGGGGTACCCGAGCAGTACTTC. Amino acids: CASSFGQGVPEQYF.

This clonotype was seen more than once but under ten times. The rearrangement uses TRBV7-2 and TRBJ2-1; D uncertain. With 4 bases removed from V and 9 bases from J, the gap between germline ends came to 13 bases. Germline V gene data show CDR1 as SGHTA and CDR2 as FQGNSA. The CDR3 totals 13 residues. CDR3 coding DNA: TGTGCCAGCAGCTCCCGTGTAGCCCCTGAGCAGTTCTTC. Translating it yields CASSSRVAPEQFF.

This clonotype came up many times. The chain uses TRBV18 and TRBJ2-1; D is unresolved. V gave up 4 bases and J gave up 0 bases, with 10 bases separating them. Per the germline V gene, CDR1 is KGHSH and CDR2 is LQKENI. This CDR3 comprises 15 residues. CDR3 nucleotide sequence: TGTGCCAGCTCACAGTATCCAAGCTCCTACAATGAGCAGTTCTTC. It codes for CASSQYPSSYNEQFF.

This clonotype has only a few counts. In nucleotides, the CDR3 is TGTGCCACCAGCCCCTTCCGCCAGGGTCGGGACAGGGAGGAAAAACTGTTTTTT. Residues: CATSPFRQGRDREEKLFF. The J gene is TRBJ1-4, the V gene TRBV15; 9 positions agree with TRBD1. Trimming at V came to 5 bases and at J to 8 bases, leaving 18 bases not matched to a gene. The germline CDR1 and CDR2 sequences are LNHNV and YYDKDF (reference sequence). The CDR3 runs to 18 residues.

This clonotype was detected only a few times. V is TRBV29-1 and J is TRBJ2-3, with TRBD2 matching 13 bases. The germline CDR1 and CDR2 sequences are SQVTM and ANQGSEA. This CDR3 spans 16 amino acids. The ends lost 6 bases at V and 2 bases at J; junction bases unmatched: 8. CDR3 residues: CSVAWTSGGPTDTQYF. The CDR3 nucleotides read TGCAGCGTCGCCTGGACTAGCGGGGGCCCCACAGATACGCAGTATTTT.

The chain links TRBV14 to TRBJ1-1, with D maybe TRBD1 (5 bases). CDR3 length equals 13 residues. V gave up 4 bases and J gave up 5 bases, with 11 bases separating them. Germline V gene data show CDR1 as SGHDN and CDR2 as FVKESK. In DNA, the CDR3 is TGTGCCAGCAGCCGGGCCGGGGGGACTGAAGCTTTCTTT. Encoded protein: CASSRAGGTEAFF.

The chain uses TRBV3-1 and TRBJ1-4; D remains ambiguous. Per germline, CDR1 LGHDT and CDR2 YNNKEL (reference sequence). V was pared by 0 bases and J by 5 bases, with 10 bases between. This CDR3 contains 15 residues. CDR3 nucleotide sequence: TGTGCCAGCAGCCAAGAGGGGTACCCGAATGAAAAACTGTTTTTT. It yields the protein CASSQEGYPNEKLFF.

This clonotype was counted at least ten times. DNA for the CDR3: TGTGCCAGCAGCGTGGGGAATTCACCCCTCCACTTT. Encoded protein: CASSVGNSPLHF. The V call is TRBV5-6, the J call TRBJ1-6; D is ambiguous. Germline CDR1 reads SGHDT; CDR2 reads YYEEEE. This CDR3 has 12 amino acids. Trimming took 4 bases from V and 7 from J, leaving 6 bases between them.

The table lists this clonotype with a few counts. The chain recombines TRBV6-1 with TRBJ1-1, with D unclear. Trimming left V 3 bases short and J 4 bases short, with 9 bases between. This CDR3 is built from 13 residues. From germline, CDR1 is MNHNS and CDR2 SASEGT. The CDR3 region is CASSENRVTEAFF. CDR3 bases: TGTGCCAGCAGTGAGAATAGGGTCACTGAAGCTTTCTTT.

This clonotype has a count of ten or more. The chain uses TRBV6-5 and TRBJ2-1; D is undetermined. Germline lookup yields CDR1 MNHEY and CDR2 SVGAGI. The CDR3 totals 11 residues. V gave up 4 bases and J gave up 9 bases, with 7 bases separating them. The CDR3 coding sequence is TGTGCCAGCAGTTTCCGGAGTGAGCAGTTCTTC. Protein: CASSFRSEQFF.

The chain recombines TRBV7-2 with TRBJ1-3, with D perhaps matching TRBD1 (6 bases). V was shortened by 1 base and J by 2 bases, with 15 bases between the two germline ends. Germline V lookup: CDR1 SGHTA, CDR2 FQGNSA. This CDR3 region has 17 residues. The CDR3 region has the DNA TGTGCCAGCAGCTTAGTGACAGGCCTTTTTCCTGGAAACACCATATATTTT. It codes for CASSLVTGLFPGNTIYF.

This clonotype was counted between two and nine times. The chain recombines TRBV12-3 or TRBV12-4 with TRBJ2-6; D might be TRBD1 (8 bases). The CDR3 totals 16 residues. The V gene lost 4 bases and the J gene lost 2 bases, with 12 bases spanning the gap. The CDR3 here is CASSWTGRAGANVLTF. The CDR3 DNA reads TGTGCCAGCAGTTGGACAGGGAGGGCTGGGGCCAACGTCCTGACTTTC.

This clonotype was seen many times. CDR3 amino acids: CASSHSYNEQFF. CDR3 sequence (DNA): TGTGCCAGCAGCCATAGCTACAATGAGCAGTTCTTC. This chain joins TRBV14 and TRBJ2-1; no firm D call. Trimming cost V 3 bases and J 3 bases, with 3 bases left between them. CDR1 SGHDN and CDR2 FVKESK come from the germline V gene. The CDR3 loop spans 12 amino acids.

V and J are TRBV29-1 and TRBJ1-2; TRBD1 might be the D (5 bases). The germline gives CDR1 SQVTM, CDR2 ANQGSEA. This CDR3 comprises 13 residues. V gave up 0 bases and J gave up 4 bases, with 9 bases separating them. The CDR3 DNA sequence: TGCAGCGTTGAAGATCCCGGGACCTATGGCTACACCTTC. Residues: CSVEDPGTYGYTF.

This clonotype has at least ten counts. The CDR3, as DNA: TGCGCCAGCAAACAGACGACAGCGAACACTGAAGCTTTCTTT. It encodes CASKQTTANTEAFF. The rearrangement links TRBV5-1 to TRBJ1-1; D possibly corresponds to TRBD1 (5 bases). The CDR3 totals 14 residues. Germline loops: CDR1 SGHRS, CDR2 YFSETQ. Trimming pared 6 bases from V and 1 base from J, leaving 13 bases between.

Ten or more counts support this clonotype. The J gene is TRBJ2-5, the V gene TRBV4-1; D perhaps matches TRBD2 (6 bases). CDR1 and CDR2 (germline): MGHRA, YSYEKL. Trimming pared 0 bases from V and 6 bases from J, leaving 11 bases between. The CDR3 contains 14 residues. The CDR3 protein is CASSQEEGRQTQYF. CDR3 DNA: TGCGCCAGCAGCCAAGAGGAGGGGAGACAGACCCAGTACTTC.

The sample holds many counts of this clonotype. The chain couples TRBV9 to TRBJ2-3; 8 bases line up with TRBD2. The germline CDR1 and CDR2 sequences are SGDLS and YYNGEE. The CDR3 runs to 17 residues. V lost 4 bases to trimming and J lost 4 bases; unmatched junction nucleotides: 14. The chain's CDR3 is CASSFDGRAIYADTQYF. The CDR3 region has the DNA TGTGCCAGCAGCTTTGACGGGAGGGCGATTTATGCAGATACGCAGTATTTT.